The clone carrying this TCR beta chain was seen many times. No antigen is known for it. The data derive from a study of T cells after posttransplantation cyclophosphamide. Busulfan-fludarabine conditioning, marrow transplant, and cyclophosphamide on days +3 and +4 were administered. Study findings and constraints: Skin or GI-infiltrating T cells shared few TRB sequences with blood. Later blood repertoires were often dominated by clones from the donor CD8+ memory compartment. Recipient CMV seropositivity and CMV reactivation strongly tracked TRB clonality.

The germline gives CDR1 MNHEY, CDR2 SMNVEV (reference sequence). Unmatched junction bases numbered 7, after V lost 5 bases and J lost 3 bases. The CDR3 length is 15 residues. The table came from immunoSEQ multiplex PCR; TCRdb's copy has only in-frame clones and leaves some out. Singletons are absent from the sample, which has some 10,000 clones. The clonotype originates from a female patient between 40 and 55 years old who received an allogeneic stem cell transplant from a related donor, was CMV-positive, and had no GVHD. Some T cells may be provided by the graft donor. The rearrangement links TRBV27 to TRBJ1-2; TRBD1 aligns across 9 bases. Here the sequenced sample was PBMCs, taken after allogeneic stem cell transplant with posttransplant cyclophosphamide. The CDR3 sequence is CASSDSGQGHYGYTF. CDR3 sequence (DNA): TGTGCCAGCAGTGACTCGGGACAGGGCCACTATGGCTACACCTTC.